The present TCR beta chain was sequenced within a study of blood T cell repertoires in COVID-19. Study-wide context: T cells, B-cell-depleted T cells, or PBMCs provided the cDNA or gDNA that served as material.

Assay used: immunoSEQ multiplex PCR; TCRdb lists only in-frame clones, some missing. The data show about 88,000 clones, with roughly 89% seen just once and more than 4.5% held by the top ten. CDR1 and CDR2 (germline): SQVTM, ANQGSEA. The V end was cut by 4 bases, the J end by 5 bases, with 12 bases between. This CDR3 comprises 13 residues. The sequenced sample was peripheral blood. This chain uses TRBV29-1 with TRBJ2-1; TRBD2 is a possible D gene (6 bases). This receptor was identified in a woman older than 75 with active COVID-19. The CDR3 coding sequence is TGCAGCGTTGTGTTAGCGGTCCACAATGAGCAGTTCTTC. It codes for CSVVLAVHNEQFF.